A selection of T cell receptor beta chains follows, all from one sample in a study of blood T cell repertoires in COVID-19. The table came from immunoSEQ multiplex PCR; TCRdb's copy has only in-frame clones and leaves some out. The sample comprises around 320,000 clones, 85% to 90% of which are singletons, and around 10% rests with the top ten. Sequenced: peripheral blood. These receptors came from a woman in her twenties or thirties with COVID-19, enrolled during active disease. Each CDR3 is given with its conserved first and last residue. The order of the fields is D gene, clone size, J gene, V gene, CDR3 DNA, CDR3 protein. D genes are given only for firm matches. Expanded clones are given a class, and other clones once, few, many or no size at all.

.	.	TRBJ1-1	TRBV3-1/TRBV3-2	TGTGCCAGCAGCCAGAGAGCTTACACTGAAGCTTTCTTT	CASSQRAYTEAFF
TRBD2	.	TRBJ2-7	TRBV11-2	TGTGCCAGCAGCCTCAACCCCGGGACTAGCGTCTACGAGCAGTACTTC	CASSLNPGTSVYEQYF
.	.	TRBJ1-5	TRBV27	TGTGCCAGCAGTTTATCCGGGGTGAGCAATCAGCCCCAGCATTTT	CASSLSGVSNQPQHF
.	.	TRBJ1-5	TRBV27	TGTGCCAGCAGTTTGGGTGCGGCTCAGCCCCAGCATTTT	CASSLGAAQPQHF
.	.	TRBJ2-7	TRBV19	TGTGCCAGTAGCACAGGGATAGAGTACGAGCAGTACTTC	CASSTGIEYEQYF
.	.	TRBJ2-2	TRBV18	TGTGCCAGCTCAGGGAGTTGGATGACCGGGGAGCTGTTTTTT	CASSGSWMTGELFF
.	.	TRBJ1-3	TRBV5-1	TGCGCCAGCAGCTTAACCGGGAGCCCGGACTCTGGAAACACCATATATTTT	CASSLTGSPDSGNTIYF
.	.	TRBJ1-6	TRBV5-1	TGCGCCAGCAGCCCCTACCCTACTGATTCGAATTCACCCCTCCACTTT	CASSPYPTDSNSPLHF
.	.	TRBJ2-7	TRBV18	TGTGCCAGCTCACCAGGGCCTAACAACTACGAGCAGTACTTC	CASSPGPNNYEQYF
.	once	TRBJ1-1	TRBV5-4	TGTGCCAGCAGCTTGGCTGCTATGAACACTGAAGCTTTCTTT	CASSLAAMNTEAFF
.	.	TRBJ1-5	TRBV7-7	TGTGCCAGCAGCTTAGCCCCCGGGGGTTATAGCAATCAGCCCCAGCATTTT	CASSLAPGGYSNQPQHF
.	.	TRBJ1-4	TRBV18	TGTGCCAGCTCACCACCCTATCCTCAGGGGCTAAAACTGTTTTTT	CASSPPYPQGLKLFF
.	.	TRBJ2-3	TRBV7-8	TGTGCCAGCAGTCGGCGGGGGCCCTCGGAGATCCGCACAGATACGCAGTATTTT	CASSRRGPSEIRTDTQYF
TRBD1	.	TRBJ1-2	TRBV9	TGTGCCAGCAGCCCAATGGGAAGGGGGCTTCACTATGGCTACACCTTC	CASSPMGRGLHYGYTF
TRBD1	once	TRBJ2-7	TRBV4-1	TGCGCCAGCAGCCCACCTGGGACAGACACCTACGAGCAGTACTTC	CASSPPGTDTYEQYF
.	.	TRBJ2-7	TRBV4-1	TGCGCCAGCAGCCAAGAGTGGAGGGAATACTACGAGCAGTACTTC	CASSQEWREYYEQYF
.	.	TRBJ1-1	TRBV6-5	TGTGCCAGCACCCCAGGTCCGTTCACTGAAGCTTTCTTT	CASTPGPFTEAFF
TRBD1	.	TRBJ2-7	TRBV18	TGTGCCAGCTCACCAGTGTCAGGACAGGGAATCCAGTACTTC	CASSPVSGQGIQYF